This T cell receptor (beta chain) was profiled in a study of shared clonotypes between healthy human individuals. Clones were read by immunoSEQ multiplex PCR, and TCRdb kept only the in-frame ones, dropping some. The sample holds about 2,500,000 clones, around 90% seen once. This CDR3 region has 17 residues. The V segment lost 3 bases and the J segment 4 bases; nucleotides outside the gene matches: 12. Germline CDR1 is SGHRS and CDR2 is YFSETQ. This receptor was identified in a man younger than 35 in good health. This chain uses TRBV5-1 with TRBJ1-4; TRBD1 matches 7 bases. The specimen sequenced was naive CD4+ T cells sorted from blood. The subset: CD45RA+ positively selected. DNA of the CDR3: TGCGCCAGCAGCTCGACACTCTCCGGGACAGTTAATGAAAAACTGTTTTTT. This sequence encodes CASSSTLSGTVNEKLFF.